The 11 T cell receptor beta chains below were found in one sample sequenced in a study of beta chain features in type 1 diabetes. Of the isolated RNA, all was reverse transcribed, and so the sequenced material was expressed TCRB transcripts. The assay was immunoSEQ multiplex PCR, and TCRdb's table has in-frame clones only and misses some. Seen here are about 350,000 clones, roughly 21% observed once, and the top ten hold approximately 0.043%. Sequencing was performed on naive CD4+ T cells from blood. Source of these receptors: a young woman in good health.

The chain joins TRBV7-9 to TRBJ1-1; D remains ambiguous. The CDR3 has 14 amino acids. The V gene lost 5 bases and the J gene lost 3 bases, with 13 bases spanning the gap. Germline-derived CDR1 and CDR2 are SEHNR and FQNEAQ (reference sequence). The CDR3 coding sequence is TGTGCCAGCAGCCCCTCTGGCCGGGACACTGAAGCTTTCTTT. Its protein is CASSPSGRDTEAFF.

This chain connects TRBV19 to TRBJ1-5; TRBD1 aligns across 7 bases. Near its end, the DNA agrees better with TRBJ2-3, so the J call may be wrong. This CDR3 spans 15 amino acids. CDR1 is LNHDA, CDR2 SQIVND, per germline (reference sequence). The CDR3 DNA sequence: TGTGCCAGTAGTAGTGGGACAGAGAGCAATCAGCCCCAGTATTTT. The encoded protein is CASSSGTESNQPQYF.

The chain joins TRBV5-1 to TRBJ2-4; 9 nucleotides line up with TRBD2. This CDR3 is built from 16 residues. J lost 0 bases, V lost 1 base, and 2 bases had no gene match. Germline lookup yields CDR1 SGHRS and CDR2 YFSETQ. In DNA, the CDR3 is TGCGCCAGCAGCTTGACTAGCGGGTTAGCCAAAAACATTCAGTACTTC. This sequence encodes CASSLTSGLAKNIQYF.

The chain recombines TRBV7-9 with TRBJ1-5, with D maybe TRBD1 (5 bases). Trimming left V 5 bases short and J 9 bases short, with 14 bases between. The CDR3 consists of 13 residues. Germline CDR1 SEHNR, CDR2 FQNEAQ (reference sequence). In nucleotides, the CDR3 is TGTGCCAGCAGCCCCCCAGGCGGGGGGCCCCAGCATTTT. Protein product: CASSPPGGGPQHF.

This clone was seen a few times. The chain joins TRBV18 to TRBJ2-7; D is undetermined. Trimming cost V 3 bases and J 4 bases, with 4 bases left between them. Germline CDR1 KGHSH, CDR2 LQKENI. This CDR3 is built from 11 residues. The CDR3 region is CASSPQYEQYF. The CDR3 DNA is TGTGCCAGCTCACCTCAATACGAGCAGTACTTC.

V usage is TRBV29-1 and J usage is TRBJ2-7, with 8 bases fitting TRBD1. This CDR3 has 12 amino acids. The J segment lost 6 bases and the V segment lost 7 bases, leaving 8 bases of the junction unmatched. Germline CDR1 and CDR2: SQVTM and ANQGSEA. The CDR3 DNA follows: TGCAGCGCAGGACAGGGAAAAGGCGAGCAGTACTTC. It translates to CSAGQGKGEQYF.

This clone was recorded once. The chain combines TRBV7-8 with TRBJ2-5; TRBD2 matches at 12 bases. J gave up 5 bases and V 2 bases, and 3 bases lay outside the gene matches. CDR3 length: 15 amino acids. Germline CDR1 SGHVS, CDR2 FQNEAQ. The CDR3 coding sequence is TGTGCCAGCAGCTTAAGTACTAGCGGGGGGGAGACCCAGTACTTC. This encodes CASSLSTSGGETQYF.

This clone was detected a few times. This chain uses TRBV4-1 with TRBJ2-6; D may be TRBD1 (6 bases). The CDR3 extends over 17 amino acids. The germline gives CDR1 MGHRA, CDR2 YSYEKL. Trimming removed 1 base from V and 0 bases from J, with 10 bases in between. CDR3 residues: CASSQGARGSGANVLTF. As DNA, the CDR3 is TGCGCCAGCAGCCAAGGGGCCAGGGGCTCTGGGGCCAACGTCCTGACTTTC.

A few counts support this clone. This chain connects TRBV7-2 to TRBJ2-3; 11 nucleotides agree with TRBD1. V shed 3 bases, J shed 5 bases, and the junction held 7 bases outside the gene matches. CDR3 length: 16 residues. Looked up from germline, CDR1 is SGHTA and CDR2 is FQGNSA. This CDR3 is CASSLGSDRGQDTQYF. The CDR3 bases are TGTGCCAGCAGCTTGGGGTCGGACAGGGGGCAAGATACGCAGTATTTT. Supplemented by reference TRBV7-2 and TRBJ2-3, the full variable domain reads GAGVSQSPSNKVTEKGKDVELRCDPISGHTALYWYRQSLGQGLEFLIYFQGNSAPDKSGLPSDRFSAERTGGSVSTLTIQRTQQEDSAVYLCASSLGSDRGQDTQYFGPGTRLTVL.

This clone was seen a handful of times. J is TRBJ1-2 and V is TRBV10-3, with a tentative D call TRBD1 (5 bases). The germline V and J ends were trimmed by 0 bases and 5 bases, with 10 bases remaining between them. CDR1 ENHRY and CDR2 SYGVKD come from the germline V gene. The CDR3 is made up of 14 amino acids. The CDR3 nucleotides are TGTGCCATCAGTGAGTCGGGGCCCCTTTATGGCTACACCTTC. Encoded protein: CAISESGPLYGYTF.

V gene TRBV11-3 combines with J gene TRBJ2-7, with D possibly matching TRBD2 (6 bases). V shed 2 bases and J shed 6 bases, with 17 bases lying between them. Germline values: CDR1 SGHNT, CDR2 YENEEA. CDR3 length equals 15 residues. The CDR3 spells CASSLPWRDGREQYF. CDR3 in DNA: TGTGCCAGCAGCTTACCCTGGCGGGATGGGCGCGAGCAGTACTTC.